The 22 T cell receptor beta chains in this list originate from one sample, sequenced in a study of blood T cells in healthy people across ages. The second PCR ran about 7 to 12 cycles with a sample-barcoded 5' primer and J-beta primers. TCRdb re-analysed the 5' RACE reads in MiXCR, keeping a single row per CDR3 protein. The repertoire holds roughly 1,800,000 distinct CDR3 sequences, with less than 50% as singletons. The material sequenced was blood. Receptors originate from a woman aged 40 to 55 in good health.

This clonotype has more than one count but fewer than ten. The CDR3 DNA reads TGTGCCAGCTCACCACCTAAGATCCAGCCCGAGGCTGTTGGCACAGATACGCAGTATTTT. The encoded protein is CASSPPKIQPEAVGTDTQYF. The genes are TRBV18 and TRBJ2-3, with unresolved D. Trimming removed 0 bases from V and 1 base from J, with 23 bases in between. Per germline, CDR1 KGHSH and CDR2 LQKENI. CDR3 size: 20 residues.

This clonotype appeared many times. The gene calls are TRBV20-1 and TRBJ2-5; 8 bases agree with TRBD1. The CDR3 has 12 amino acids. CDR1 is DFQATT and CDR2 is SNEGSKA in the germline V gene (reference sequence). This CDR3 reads CSARQGQETQYF. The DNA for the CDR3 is TGCAGCGCGAGACAGGGGCAAGAGACCCAGTACTTC.

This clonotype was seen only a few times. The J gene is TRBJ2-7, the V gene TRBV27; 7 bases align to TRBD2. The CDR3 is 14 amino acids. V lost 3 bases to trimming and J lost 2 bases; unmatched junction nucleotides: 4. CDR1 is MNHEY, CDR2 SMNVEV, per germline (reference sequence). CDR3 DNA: TGTGCCAGCAGTTTGGTTCGGGGGGCCTACGAGCAGTACTTC. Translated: CASSLVRGAYEQYF.

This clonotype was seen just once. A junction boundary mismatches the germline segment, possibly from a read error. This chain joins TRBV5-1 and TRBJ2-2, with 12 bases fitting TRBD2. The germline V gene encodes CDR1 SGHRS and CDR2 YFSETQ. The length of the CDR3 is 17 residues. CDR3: CVSSVTSGGANTGELFF. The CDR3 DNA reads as TGCGTCAGCAGCGTGACTAGCGGGGGCGCGAACACCGGGGAGCTGTTTTTT.

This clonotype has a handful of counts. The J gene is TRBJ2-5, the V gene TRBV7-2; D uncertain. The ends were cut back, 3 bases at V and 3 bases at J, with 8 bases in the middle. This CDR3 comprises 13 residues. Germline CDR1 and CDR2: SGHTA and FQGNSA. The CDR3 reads CASSFYGEETQYF. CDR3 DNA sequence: TGTGCCAGCAGCTTTTACGGAGAAGAGACCCAGTACTTC.

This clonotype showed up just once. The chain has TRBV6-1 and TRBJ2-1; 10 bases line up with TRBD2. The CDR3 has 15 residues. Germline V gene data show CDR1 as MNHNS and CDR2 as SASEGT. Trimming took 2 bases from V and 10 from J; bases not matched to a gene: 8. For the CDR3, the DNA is TGTGCCAGCAGTGAACCCGCTAGCGGGGGCCCCGAGCAGTTCTTC. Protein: CASSEPASGGPEQFF.

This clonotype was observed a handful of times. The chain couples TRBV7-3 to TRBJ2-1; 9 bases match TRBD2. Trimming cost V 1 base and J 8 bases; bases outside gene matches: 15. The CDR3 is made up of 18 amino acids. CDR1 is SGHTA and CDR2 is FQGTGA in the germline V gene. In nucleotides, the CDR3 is TGTGCCAGCAGCTTAAAACCCAAGCGGGGGGACCACCTATATGAGCAGTTCTTC. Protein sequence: CASSLKPKRGDHLYEQFF.

As DNA, the CDR3 is TGTGCCAGCAGTACCTGGCCCAGCGGCTATGGCTACACCTTC. As protein: CASSTWPSGYGYTF. The chain combines TRBV6-1 with TRBJ1-2; D unresolved. CDR3 length equals 14 residues. Germline V gene data show CDR1 as MNHNS and CDR2 as SASEGT. V lost 5 bases to trimming and J lost 4 bases, with 14 bases between them.

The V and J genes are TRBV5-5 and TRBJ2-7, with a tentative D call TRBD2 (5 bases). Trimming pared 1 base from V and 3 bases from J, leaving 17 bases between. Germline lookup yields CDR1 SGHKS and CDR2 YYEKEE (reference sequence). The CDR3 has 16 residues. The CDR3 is CASSLWSATGIYEQYF. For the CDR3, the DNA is TGTGCCAGCAGCTTGTGGTCGGCAACCGGGATCTACGAGCAGTACTTC.

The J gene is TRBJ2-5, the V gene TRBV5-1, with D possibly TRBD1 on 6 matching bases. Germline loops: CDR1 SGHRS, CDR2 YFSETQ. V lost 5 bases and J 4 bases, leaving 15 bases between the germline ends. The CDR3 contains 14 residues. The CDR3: CASSSKGVVETQYF. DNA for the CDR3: TGCGCCAGCAGTTCAAAGGGGGTTGTAGAGACCCAGTACTTC. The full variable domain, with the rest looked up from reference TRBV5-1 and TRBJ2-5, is KAGVTQTPRYLIKTRGQQVTLSCSPISGHRSVSWYQQTPGQGLQFLFEYFSETQRNKGNFPGRFSGRQFSNSRSEMNVSTLELGDSALYLCASSSKGVVETQYFGPGTRLLVL.

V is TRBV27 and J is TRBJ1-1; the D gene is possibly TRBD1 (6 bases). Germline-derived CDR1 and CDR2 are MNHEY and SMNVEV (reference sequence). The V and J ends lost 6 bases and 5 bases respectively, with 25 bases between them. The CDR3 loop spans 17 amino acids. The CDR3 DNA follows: TGTGCCAGCAGCCGGCCCCCTACAGGGCTCGTGGGGACTGAAGCTTTCTTT. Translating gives CASSRPPTGLVGTEAFF.

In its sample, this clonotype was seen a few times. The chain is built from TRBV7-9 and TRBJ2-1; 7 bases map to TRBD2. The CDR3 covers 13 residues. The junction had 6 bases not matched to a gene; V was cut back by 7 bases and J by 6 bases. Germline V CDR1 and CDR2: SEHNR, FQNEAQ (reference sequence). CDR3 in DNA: TGTGCCAGCACCCTACGGGGGGTCAATGAGCAGTTCTTC. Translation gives CASTLRGVNEQFF.

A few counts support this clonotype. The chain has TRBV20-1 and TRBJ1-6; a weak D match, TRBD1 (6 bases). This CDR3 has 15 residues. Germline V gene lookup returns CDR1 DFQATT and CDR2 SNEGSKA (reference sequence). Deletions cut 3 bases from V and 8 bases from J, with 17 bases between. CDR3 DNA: TGCAGTGCTAGGACCGGTGGCAGGGGCGATTCACCCCTCCACTTT. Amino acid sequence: CSARTGGRGDSPLHF.

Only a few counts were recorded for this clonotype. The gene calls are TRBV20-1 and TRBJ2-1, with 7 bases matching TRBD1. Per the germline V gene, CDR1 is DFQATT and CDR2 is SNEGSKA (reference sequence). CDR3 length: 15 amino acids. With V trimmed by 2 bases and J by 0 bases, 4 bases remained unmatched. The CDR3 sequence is CSARTQGVSYNEQFF. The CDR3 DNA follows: TGCAGTGCTAGAACTCAGGGGGTCTCCTACAATGAGCAGTTCTTC.

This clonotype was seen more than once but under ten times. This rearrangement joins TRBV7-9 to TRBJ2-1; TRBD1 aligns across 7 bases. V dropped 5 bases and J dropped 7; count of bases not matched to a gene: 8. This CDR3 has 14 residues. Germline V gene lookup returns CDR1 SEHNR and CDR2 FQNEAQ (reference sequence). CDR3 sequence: CASSKGAVENEQFF. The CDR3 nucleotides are TGTGCCAGCAGCAAGGGGGCCGTAGAGAATGAGCAGTTCTTC.

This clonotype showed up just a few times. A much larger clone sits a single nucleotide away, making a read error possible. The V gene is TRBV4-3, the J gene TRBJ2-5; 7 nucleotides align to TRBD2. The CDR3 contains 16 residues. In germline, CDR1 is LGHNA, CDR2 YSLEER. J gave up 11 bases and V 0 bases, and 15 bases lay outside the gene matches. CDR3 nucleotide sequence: TGCGCCAGCAGCCAAGATCTGGGAGGGGAGTACGATGAGCAGTACTTC. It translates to CASSQDLGGEYDEQYF.

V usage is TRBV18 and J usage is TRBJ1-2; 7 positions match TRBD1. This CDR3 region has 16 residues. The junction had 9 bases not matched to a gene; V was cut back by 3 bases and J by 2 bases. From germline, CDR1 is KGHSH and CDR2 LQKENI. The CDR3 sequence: CASSPIDPRGNYGYTF. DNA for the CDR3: TGTGCCAGCTCACCCATAGACCCCAGGGGGAACTATGGCTACACCTTC.

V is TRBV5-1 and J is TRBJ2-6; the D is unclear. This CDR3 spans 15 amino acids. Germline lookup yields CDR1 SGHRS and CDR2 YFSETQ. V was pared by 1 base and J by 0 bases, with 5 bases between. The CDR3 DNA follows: TGCGCCAGCAGCTTGATCCCCTCTGGGGCCAACGTCCTGACTTTC. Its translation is CASSLIPSGANVLTF.

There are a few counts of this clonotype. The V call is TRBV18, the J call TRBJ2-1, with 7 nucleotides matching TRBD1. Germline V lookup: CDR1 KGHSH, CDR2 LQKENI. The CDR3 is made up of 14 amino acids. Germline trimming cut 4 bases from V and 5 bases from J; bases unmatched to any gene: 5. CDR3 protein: CASSLGDSNNEQFF. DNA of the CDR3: TGTGCCAGCTCACTTGGGGACAGTAACAATGAGCAGTTCTTC.

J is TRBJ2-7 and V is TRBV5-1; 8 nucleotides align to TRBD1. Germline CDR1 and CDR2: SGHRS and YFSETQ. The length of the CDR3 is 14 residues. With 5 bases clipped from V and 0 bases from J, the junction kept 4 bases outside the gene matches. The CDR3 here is CASRKQGDSYEQYF. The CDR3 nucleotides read TGCGCCAGCAGAAAACAGGGGGACTCCTACGAGCAGTACTTC.

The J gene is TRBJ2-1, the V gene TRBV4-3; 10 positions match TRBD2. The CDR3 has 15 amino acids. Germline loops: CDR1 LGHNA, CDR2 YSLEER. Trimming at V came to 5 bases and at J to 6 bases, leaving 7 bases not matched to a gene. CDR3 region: CASSKAGGPGNEQFF. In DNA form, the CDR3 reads TGCGCCAGCAGCAAAGCGGGGGGGCCGGGCAATGAGCAGTTCTTC.

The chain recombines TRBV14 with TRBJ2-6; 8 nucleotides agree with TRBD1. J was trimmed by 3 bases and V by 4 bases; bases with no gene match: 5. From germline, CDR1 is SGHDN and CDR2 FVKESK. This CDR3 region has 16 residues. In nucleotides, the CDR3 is TGTGCCAGCAGCCGCCCGACAGGGGTTGGGGCCAACGTCCTGACTTTC. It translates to CASSRPTGVGANVLTF. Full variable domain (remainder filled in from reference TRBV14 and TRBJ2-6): EAGVTQFPSHSVIEKGQTVTLRCDPISGHDNLYWYRRVMGKEIKFLLHFVKESKQDESGMPNNRFLAERTGGTYSTLKVQPAELEDSGVYFCASSRPTGVGANVLTFGAGSRLTVL.